The clone carrying this TCR beta chain was recorded once. Its matching antigen is unknown. The donors formed part of the approximately 130-subject validation cohort, distinct from the roughly 700-subject first cohort. The repertoire was sequenced with immunoSEQ multiplex PCR; TCRdb's copy has only in-frame clones and lacks some. The data show 120,000 to 150,000 clones, roughly 92% seen once. Trimming took off 8 bases at V and 6 bases at J, with 11 bases between the two ends. This CDR3 has 12 residues. The germline V gene encodes CDR1 MNHNS and CDR2 SASEGT. The data were taken from a study of cytomegalovirus exposure and HLA in healthy donors. On the study more broadly: The 120 validation repertoires, a later analysis reported, used the same platform as the 700 or so repertoires from the first cohort. Findings of the study overall: Cytomegalovirus-associated TCR beta chains were listed, numbering some 180. The finding came from a later analysis; first-cohort TCR clusters tended to co-occur in the roughly 120 validation repertoires.

The gene calls are TRBV6-1 and TRBJ1-5, with D maybe TRBD1 (5 bases). Sequenced material: PBMCs. The receptor was derived from a man aged 18-30 years in good health and CMV-seronegative. This chain's CDR3 is CASGAGSQPQHF. In DNA form, the CDR3 reads TGTGCCAGCGGGGCAGGGTCTCAGCCCCAGCATTTT.